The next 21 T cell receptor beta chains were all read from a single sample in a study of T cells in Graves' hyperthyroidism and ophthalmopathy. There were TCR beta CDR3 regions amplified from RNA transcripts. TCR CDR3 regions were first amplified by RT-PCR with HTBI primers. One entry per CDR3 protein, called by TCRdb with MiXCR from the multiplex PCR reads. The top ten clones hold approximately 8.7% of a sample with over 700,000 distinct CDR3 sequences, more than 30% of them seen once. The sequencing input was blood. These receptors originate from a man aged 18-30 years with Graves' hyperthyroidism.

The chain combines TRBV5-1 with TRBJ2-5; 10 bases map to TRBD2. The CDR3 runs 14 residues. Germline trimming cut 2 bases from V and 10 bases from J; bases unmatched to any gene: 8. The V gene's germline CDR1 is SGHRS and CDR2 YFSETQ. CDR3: CASSLAGGPVDQYF. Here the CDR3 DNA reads TGCGCCAGCAGCTTAGCGGGAGGGCCGGTTGACCAGTACTTC.

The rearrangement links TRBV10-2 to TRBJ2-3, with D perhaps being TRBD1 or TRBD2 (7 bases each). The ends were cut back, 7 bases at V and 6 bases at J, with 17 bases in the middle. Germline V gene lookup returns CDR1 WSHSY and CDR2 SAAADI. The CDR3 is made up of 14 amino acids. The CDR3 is CASTRGAGGDTQYF. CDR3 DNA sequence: TGCGCCAGCACCCGGGGGGCAGGGGGGGATACGCAGTATTTT.

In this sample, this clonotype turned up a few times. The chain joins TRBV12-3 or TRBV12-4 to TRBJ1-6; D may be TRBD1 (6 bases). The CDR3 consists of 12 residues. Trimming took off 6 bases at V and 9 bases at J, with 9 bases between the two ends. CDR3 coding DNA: TGTGCCAGCAGGGGGACATCTTCACCCCTCCACTTT. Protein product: CASRGTSSPLHF.

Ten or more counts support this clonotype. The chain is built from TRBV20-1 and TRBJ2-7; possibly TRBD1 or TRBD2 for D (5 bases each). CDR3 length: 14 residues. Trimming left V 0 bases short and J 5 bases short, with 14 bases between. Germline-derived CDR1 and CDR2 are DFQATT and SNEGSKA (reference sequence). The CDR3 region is CSARDPGVGHEQYF. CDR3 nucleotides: TGCAGTGCTAGAGATCCGGGTGTGGGACACGAGCAGTACTTC.

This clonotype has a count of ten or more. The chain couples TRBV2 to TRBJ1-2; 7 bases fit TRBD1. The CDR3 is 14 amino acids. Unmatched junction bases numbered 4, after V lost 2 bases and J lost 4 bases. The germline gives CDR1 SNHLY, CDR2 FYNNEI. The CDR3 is CASSEQGGTYGYTF. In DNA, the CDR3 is TGTGCCAGCAGTGAACAGGGGGGTACCTATGGCTACACCTTC.

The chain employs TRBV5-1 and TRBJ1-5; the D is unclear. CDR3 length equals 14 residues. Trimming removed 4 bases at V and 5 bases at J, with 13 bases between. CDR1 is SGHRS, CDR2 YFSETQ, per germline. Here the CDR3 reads CASSPDGPDQPQHF. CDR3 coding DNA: TGCGCCAGCAGCCCAGACGGGCCGGATCAGCCCCAGCATTTT.

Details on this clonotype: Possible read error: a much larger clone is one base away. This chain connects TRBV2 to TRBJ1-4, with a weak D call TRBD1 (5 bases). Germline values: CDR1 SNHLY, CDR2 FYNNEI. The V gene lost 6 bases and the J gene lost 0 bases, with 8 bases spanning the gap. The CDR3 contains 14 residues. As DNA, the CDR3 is TGTGCCAGCAGACAGGTTTCAACTAATGAAAAACTGTTTTTT. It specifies CASRQVSTNEKLFF.

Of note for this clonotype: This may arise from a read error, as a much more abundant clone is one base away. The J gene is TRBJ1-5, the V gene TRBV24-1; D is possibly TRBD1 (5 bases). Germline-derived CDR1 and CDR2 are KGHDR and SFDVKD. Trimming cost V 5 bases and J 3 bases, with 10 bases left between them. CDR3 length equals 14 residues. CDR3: CATSVEQVNQPQHF. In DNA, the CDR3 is TGTGCCACCAGTGTGGAACAGGTCAATCAGCCCCAGCATTTT.

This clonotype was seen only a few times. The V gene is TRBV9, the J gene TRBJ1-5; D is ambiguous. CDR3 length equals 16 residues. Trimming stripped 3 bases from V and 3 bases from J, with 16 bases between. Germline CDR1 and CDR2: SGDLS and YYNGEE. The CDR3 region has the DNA TGTGCCAGCAGCGCCGAGGGAGGACTCACCAATCAGCCCCAGCATTTT. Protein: CASSAEGGLTNQPQHF.

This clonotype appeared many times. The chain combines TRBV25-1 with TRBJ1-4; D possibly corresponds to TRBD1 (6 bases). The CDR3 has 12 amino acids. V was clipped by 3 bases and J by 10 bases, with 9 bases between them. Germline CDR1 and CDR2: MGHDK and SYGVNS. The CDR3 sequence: CASSDRGGKLFF. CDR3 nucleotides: TGTGCCAGCAGTGACAGGGGTGGAAAACTGTTTTTT.

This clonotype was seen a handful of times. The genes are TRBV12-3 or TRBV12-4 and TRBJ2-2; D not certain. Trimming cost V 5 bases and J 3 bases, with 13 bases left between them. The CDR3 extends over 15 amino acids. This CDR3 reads CASSILAGYTGELFF. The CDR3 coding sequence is TGTGCCAGCAGTATCCTCGCCGGGTACACCGGGGAGCTGTTTTTT.

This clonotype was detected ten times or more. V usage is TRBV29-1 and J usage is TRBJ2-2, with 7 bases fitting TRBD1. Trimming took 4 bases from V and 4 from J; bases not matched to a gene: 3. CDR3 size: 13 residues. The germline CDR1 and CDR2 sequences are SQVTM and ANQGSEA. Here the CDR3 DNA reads TGCAGCGTTGGTCCAGGGGGCACCGGGGAGCTGTTTTTT. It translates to CSVGPGGTGELFF.

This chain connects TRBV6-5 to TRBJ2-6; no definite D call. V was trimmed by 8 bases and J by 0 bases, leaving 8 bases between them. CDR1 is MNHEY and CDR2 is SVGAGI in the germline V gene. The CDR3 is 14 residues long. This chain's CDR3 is CASLIGSGANVLTF. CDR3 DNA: TGTGCCAGCCTGATAGGCTCTGGGGCCAACGTCCTGACTTTC.

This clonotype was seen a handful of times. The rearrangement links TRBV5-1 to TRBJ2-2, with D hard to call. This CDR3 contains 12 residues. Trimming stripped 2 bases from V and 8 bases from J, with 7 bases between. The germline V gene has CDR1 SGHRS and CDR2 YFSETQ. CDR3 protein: CASSFSRGELFF. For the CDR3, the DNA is TGCGCCAGCAGCTTCTCTAGGGGGGAGCTGTTTTTT.

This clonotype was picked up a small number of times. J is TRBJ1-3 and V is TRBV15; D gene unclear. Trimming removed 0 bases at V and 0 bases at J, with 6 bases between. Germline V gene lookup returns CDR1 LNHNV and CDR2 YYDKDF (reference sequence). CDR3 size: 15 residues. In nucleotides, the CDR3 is TGTGCCACCAGCAGAGATCCAGGCTCTGGAAACACCATATATTTT. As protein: CATSRDPGSGNTIYF.

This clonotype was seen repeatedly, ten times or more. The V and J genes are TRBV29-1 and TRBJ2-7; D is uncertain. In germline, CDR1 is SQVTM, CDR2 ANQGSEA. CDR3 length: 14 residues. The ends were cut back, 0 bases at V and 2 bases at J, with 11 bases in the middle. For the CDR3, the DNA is TGCAGCGTTGAAGAGTCCAGCCCTACCTACGAGCAGTACTTC. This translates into CSVEESSPTYEQYF.

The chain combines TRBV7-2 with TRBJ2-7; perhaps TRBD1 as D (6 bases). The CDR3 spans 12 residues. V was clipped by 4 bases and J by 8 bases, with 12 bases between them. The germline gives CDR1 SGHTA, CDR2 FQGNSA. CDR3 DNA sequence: TGTGCCAGCAGCTCACAGGGAGTGCAGCAGTACTTC. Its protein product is CASSSQGVQQYF.

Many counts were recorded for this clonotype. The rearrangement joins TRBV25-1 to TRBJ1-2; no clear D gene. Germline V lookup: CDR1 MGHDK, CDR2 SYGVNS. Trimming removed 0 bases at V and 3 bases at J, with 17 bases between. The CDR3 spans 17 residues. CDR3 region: CASSEYFPPGDDYGYTF. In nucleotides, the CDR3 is TGTGCCAGCAGTGAATACTTTCCCCCCGGCGACGACTATGGCTACACCTTC.

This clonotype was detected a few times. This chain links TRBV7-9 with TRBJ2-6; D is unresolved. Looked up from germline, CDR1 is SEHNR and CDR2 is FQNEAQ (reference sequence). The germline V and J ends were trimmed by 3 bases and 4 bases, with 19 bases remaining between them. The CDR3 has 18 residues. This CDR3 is CASSLVPGYQRGANVLTF. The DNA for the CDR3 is TGTGCCAGCAGCTTGGTCCCAGGCTATCAGAGGGGGGCCAACGTCCTGACTTTC.

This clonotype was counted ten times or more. The CDR3 sequence is CASSSYTEAFF. In DNA form, the CDR3 reads TGTGCCAGCAGCTCATACACTGAAGCTTTCTTT. This chain links TRBV5-6 with TRBJ1-1; no clear D gene. CDR1 and CDR2 from the germline V gene are SGHDT and YYEEEE. The V gene lost 3 bases and the J gene lost 3 bases, with 3 bases spanning the gap. This CDR3 has 11 residues.

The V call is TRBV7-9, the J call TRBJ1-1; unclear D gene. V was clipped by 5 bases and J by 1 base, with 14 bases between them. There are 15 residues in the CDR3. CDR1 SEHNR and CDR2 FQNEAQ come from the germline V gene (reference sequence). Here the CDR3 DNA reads TGTGCCAGCAGCCAACCCAGGATTGGGAACACTGAAGCTTTCTTT. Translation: CASSQPRIGNTEAFF. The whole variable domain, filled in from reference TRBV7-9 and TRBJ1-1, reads DTGVSQNPRHKITKRGQNVTFRCDPISEHNRLYWYRQTLGQGPEFLTYFQNEAQLEKSRLLSDRFSAERPKGSFSTLEIQRTEQGDSAMYLCASSQPRIGNTEAFFGQGTRLTVV.